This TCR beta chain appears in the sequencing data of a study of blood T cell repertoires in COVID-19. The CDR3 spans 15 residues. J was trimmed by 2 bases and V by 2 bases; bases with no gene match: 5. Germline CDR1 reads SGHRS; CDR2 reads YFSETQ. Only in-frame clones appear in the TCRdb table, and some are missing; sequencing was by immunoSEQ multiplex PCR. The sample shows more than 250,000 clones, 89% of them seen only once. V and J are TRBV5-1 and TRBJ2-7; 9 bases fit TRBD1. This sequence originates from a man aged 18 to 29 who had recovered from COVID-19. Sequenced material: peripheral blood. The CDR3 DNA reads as TGCGCCAGCAGCTTAGGACAGGGGCTTCCCTACGAGCAGTACTTC. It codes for CASSLGQGLPYEQYF.